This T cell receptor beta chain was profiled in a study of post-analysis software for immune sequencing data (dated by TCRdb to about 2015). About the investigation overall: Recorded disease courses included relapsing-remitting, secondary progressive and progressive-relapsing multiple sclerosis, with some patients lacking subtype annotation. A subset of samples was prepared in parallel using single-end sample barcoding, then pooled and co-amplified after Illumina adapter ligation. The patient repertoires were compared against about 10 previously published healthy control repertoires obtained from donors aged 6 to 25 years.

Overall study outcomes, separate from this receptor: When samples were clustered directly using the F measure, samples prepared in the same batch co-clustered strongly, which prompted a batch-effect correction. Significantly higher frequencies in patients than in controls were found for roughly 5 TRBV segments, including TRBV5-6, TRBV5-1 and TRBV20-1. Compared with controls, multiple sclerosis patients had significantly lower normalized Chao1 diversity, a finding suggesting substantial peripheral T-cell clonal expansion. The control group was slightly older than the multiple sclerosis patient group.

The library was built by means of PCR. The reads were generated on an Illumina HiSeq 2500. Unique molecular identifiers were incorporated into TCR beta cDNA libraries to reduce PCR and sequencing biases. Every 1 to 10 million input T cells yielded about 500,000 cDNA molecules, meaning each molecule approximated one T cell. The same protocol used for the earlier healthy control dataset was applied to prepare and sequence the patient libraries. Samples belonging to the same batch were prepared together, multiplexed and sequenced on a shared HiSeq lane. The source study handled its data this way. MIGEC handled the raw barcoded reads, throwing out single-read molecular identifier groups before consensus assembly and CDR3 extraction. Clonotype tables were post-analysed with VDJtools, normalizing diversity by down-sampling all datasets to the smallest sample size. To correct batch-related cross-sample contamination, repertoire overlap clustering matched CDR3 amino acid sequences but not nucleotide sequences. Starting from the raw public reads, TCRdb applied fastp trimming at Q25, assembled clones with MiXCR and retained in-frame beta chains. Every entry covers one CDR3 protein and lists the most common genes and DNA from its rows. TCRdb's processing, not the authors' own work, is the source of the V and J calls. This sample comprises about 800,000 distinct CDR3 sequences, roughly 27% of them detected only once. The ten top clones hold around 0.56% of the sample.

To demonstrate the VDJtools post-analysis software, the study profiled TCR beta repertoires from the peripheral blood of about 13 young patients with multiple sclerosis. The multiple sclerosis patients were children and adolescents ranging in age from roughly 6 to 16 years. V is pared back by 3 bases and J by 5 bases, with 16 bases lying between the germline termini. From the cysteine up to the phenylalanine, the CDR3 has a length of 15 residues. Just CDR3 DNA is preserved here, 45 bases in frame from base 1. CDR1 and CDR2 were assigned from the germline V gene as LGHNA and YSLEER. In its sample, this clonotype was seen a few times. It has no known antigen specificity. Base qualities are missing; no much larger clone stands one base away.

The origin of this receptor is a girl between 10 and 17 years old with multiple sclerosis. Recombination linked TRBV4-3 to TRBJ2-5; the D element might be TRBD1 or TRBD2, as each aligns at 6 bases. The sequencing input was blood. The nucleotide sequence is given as TGCGCCAGCAGCCAGACCCGGGGGCTCTTGGAGACCCAGTACTTC. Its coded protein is CASSQTRGLLETQYF.